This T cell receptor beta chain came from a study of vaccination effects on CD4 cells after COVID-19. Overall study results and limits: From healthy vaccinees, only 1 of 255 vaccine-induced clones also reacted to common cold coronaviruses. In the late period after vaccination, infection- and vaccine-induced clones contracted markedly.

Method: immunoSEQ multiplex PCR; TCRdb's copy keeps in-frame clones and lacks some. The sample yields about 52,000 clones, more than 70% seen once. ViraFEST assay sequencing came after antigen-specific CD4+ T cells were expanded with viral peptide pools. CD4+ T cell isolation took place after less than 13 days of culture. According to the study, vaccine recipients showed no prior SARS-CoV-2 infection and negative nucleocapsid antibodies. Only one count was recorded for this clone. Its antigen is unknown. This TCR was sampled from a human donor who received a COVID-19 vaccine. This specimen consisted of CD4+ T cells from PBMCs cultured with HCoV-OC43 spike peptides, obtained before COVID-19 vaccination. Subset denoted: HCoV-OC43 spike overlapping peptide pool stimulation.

The CDR3: CASSPVGRGLPLNTDTQYF. The DNA for the CDR3 is TGTGCCAGCAGCCCCGTCGGGCGGGGCCTCCCTCTAAACACAGATACGCAGTATTTT. V usage is TRBV7-6 and J usage is TRBJ2-3, with TRBD2 as a possible D gene (6 bases). This CDR3 is 19 amino acids long. Per the germline V gene, CDR1 is SGHVS and CDR2 is FNYEAQ. Deletions cut 5 bases from V and 2 bases from J, with 26 bases between.